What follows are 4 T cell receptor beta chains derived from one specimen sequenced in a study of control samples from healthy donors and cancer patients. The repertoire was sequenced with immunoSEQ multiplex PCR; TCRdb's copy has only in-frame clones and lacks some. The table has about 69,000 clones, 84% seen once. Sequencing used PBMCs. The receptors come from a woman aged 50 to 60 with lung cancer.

The CDR3, as DNA: TGTGCCAGTAGTACAGCACAGGGGGCGCTCACTGAAGCTTTCTTT. Amino acid sequence: CASSTAQGALTEAFF. J is TRBJ1-1 and V is TRBV19; TRBD1 matches at 9 bases. Germline trimming cut 4 bases from V and 4 bases from J; bases unmatched to any gene: 7. The CDR3 consists of 15 residues. Germline lookup yields CDR1 LNHDA and CDR2 SQIVND (reference sequence).

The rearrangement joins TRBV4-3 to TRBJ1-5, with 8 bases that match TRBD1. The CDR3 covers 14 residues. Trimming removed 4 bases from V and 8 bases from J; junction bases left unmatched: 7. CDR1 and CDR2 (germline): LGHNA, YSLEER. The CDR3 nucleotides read TGCGCCAGCAGCCTTCAGGGGGCTGGTGAGCCCCAGCATTTT. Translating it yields CASSLQGAGEPQHF.

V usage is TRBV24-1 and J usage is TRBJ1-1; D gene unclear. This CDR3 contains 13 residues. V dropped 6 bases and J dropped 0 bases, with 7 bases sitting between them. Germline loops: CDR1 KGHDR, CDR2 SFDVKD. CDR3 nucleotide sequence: TGTGCCACCAGTTCCAGATTGAACACTGAAGCTTTCTTT. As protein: CATSSRLNTEAFF.

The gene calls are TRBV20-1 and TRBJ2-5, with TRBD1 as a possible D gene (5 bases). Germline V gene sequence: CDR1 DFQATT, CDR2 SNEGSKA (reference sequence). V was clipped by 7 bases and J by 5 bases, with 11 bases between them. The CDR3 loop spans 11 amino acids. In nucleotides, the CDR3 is TGCAGTGTCGACAGTTGGGAGACCCAGTACTTC. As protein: CSVDSWETQYF.